These 5 T cell receptor beta chains were sequenced from one sample in a study of regulatory T cells in long-lasting Graves disease. Both iRepertoire HTBI primers and Arm-PCR of CDR3 regions were used to build the TCR beta libraries. Via MiXCR, TCRdb re-called the multiplex PCR reads, giving one row per CDR3 protein. In the table there are about 310,000 distinct CDR3 sequences, around 23% of which are singletons. As to time point: persistent/refractory GD, antithyroid drugs over 5 years with positive TRAb. From RNA extracted from PBMCs, the TCR library was made. The sequences come from peripheral blood mononuclear cells (PBMCs), collected when the disease was refractory, from a patient treated with antithyroid drugs. Receptors were obtained from a female donor with Graves disease.

In the case of this clonotype: A junction end diverges from the germline sequence, so it may reflect a read error. The rearrangement uses TRBV9 and TRBJ2-5; no reliable D call. Germline loops: CDR1 SGDLS, CDR2 YYNGEE. The CDR3 length is 12 residues. Here the CDR3 reads CASSFGQEAQYF. CDR3 coding DNA: TGTGCCAGCAGTTTCGGCCAAGAGGCCCAGTACTTC.

Turning to this clonotype: A read error may explain this, as a much larger clone is one base away. The chain is built from TRBV2 and TRBJ2-7, with a possible D match to TRBD2 (5 bases). This CDR3 contains 14 residues. Germline V gene lookup returns CDR1 SNHLY and CDR2 FYNNEI. Between the trimmed V and J ends, which lost 4 bases and 0 bases, there was a span of 10 bases. Here the CDR3 reads CASSGTSLSYEQYF. The CDR3 bases are TGTGCCAGCAGTGGGACTTCCCTCTCCTACGAGCAGTACTTC.

CDR3 coding DNA: TGTGCCAGCAACCCGATGGTTAGGGGGGCCTCCGGAGATACGCAGTATTTT. Translating gives CASNPMVRGASGDTQYF. The chain carries TRBV7-3 and TRBJ2-3, with D possibly called TRBD1 or TRBD2 (6 bases each). Germline V gene lookup returns CDR1 SGHTA and CDR2 FQGTGA. V dropped 7 bases and J dropped 5 bases, with 25 bases sitting between them. The CDR3 extends over 17 amino acids.

This clonotype was picked up a small number of times. This sequence joins TRBV28 and TRBJ1-6; the D gene is possibly TRBD1 (6 bases). The germline V gene has CDR1 MDHEN and CDR2 SYDVKM. The CDR3 extends over 14 amino acids. With 10 bases removed from V and 8 bases from J, the gap between germline ends came to 18 bases. CDR3 protein: CATEGGTHDSPLHF. CDR3 coding DNA: TGTGCCACCGAGGGAGGGACACATGATTCACCCCTCCACTTT.

This clonotype was found a few times. A read error is possible here, since a much larger clone lies one base away. The genes are TRBV12-3 or TRBV12-4 and TRBJ1-1, with D perhaps TRBD1 (6 bases). V was shortened by 4 bases and J by 7 bases, with 10 bases between the two germline ends. The CDR3 loop spans 12 amino acids. Here the CDR3 DNA reads TGTGCCAGCAGTTCACAGGGTGTTGAAGCTTTCTTT. Translated, it gives CASSSQGVEAFF.